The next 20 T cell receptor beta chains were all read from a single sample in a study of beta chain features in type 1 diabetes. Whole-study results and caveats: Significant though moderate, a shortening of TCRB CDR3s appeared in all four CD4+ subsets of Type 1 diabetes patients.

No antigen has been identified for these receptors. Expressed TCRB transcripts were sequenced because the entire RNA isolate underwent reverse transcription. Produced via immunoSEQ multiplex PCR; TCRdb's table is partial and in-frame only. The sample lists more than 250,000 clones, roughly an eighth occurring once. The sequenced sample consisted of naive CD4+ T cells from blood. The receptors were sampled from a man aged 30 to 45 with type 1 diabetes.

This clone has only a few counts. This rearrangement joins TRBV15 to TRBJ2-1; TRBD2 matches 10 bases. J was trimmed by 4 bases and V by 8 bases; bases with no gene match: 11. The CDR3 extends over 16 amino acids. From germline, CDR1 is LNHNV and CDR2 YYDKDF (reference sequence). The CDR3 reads CATSVWGTSAYNEQFF. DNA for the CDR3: TGTGCCACCTCGGTGTGGGGGACTAGCGCGTACAATGAGCAGTTCTTC.

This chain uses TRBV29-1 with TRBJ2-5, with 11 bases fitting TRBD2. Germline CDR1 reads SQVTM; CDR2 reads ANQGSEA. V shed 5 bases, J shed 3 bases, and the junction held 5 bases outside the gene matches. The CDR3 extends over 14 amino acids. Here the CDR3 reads CSVYETSGKETQYF. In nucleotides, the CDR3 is TGCAGCGTTTATGAGACTAGCGGGAAAGAGACCCAGTACTTC. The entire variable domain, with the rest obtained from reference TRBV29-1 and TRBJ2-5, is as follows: SAVISQKPSRDICQRGTSLTIQCQVDSQVTMMFWYRQQPGQSLTLIATANQGSEATYESGFVIDKFPISRPNLTFSTLTVSNMSPEDSSIYLCSVYETSGKETQYFGPGTRLLVL.

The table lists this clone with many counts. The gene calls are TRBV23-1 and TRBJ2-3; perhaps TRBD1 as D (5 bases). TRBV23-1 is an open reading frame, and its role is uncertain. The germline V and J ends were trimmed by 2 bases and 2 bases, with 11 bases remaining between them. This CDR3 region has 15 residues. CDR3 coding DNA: TGCGCCAGCAGTCAAAAGGGGCTCCACACAGATACGCAGTATTTT. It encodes CASSQKGLHTDTQYF.

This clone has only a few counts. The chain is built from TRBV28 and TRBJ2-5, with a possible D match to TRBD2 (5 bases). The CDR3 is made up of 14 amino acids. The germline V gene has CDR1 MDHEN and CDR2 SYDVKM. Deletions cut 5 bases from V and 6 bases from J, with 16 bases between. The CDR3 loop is CASSPALALKTQYF. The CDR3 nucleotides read TGTGCCAGCAGTCCCGCCCTAGCTCTAAAGACCCAGTACTTC.

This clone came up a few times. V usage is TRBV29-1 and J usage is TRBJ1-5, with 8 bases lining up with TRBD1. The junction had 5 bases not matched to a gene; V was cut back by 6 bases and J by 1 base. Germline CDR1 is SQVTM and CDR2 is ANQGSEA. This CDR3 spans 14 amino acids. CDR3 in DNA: TGCAGCGTCACAGGGGGGGACAGCAATCAGCCCCAGCATTTT. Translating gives CSVTGGDSNQPQHF.

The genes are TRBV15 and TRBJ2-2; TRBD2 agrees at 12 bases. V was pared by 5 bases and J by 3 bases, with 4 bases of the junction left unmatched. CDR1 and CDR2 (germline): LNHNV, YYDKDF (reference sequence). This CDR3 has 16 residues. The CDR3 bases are TGTGCCACCAGCGGCCGACTAGCGGGAGACACCGGGGAGCTGTTTTTT. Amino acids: CATSGRLAGDTGELFF.

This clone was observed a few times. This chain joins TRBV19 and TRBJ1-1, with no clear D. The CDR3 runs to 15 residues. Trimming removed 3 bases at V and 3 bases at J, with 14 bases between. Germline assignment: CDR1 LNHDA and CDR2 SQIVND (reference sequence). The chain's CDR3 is CASSIGAGIDTEAFF. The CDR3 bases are TGTGCCAGTAGTATTGGAGCCGGCATAGACACTGAAGCTTTCTTT. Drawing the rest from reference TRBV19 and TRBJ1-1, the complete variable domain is DGGITQSPKYLFRKEGQNVTLSCEQNLNHDAMYWYRQDPGQGLRLIYYSQIVNDFQKGDIAEGYSVSREKKESFPLTVTSAQKNPTAFYLCASSIGAGIDTEAFFGQGTRLTVV.

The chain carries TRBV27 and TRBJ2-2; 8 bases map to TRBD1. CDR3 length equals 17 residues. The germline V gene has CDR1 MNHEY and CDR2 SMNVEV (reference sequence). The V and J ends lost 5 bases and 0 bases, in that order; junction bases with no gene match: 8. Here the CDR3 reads CASSPTWTGTNTGELFF. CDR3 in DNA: TGTGCCAGCAGTCCAACCTGGACAGGGACGAACACCGGGGAGCTGTTTTTT.

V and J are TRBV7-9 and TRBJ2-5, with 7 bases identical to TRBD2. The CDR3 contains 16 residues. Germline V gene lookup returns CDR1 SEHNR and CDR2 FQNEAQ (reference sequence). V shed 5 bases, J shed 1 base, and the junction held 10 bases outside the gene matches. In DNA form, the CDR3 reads TGTGCCAGCAGCCCTGTATCGACTAGCCCCCAAGAGACCCAGTACTTC. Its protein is CASSPVSTSPQETQYF.

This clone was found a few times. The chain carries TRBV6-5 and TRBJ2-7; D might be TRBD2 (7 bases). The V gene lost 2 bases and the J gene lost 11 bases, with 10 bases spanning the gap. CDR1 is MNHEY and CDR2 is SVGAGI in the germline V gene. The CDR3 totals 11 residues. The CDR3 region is CASSYGGGEYF. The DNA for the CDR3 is TGTGCCAGCAGTTACGGCGGGGGCGAGTACTTC.

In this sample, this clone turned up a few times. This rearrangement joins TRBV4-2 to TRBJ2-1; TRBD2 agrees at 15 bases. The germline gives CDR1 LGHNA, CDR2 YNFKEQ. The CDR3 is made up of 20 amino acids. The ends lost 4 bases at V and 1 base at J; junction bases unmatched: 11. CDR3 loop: CASSPSRGLAGGFSYNEQFF. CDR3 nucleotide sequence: TGTGCCAGCAGCCCTTCCAGGGGACTAGCGGGAGGATTTTCCTACAATGAGCAGTTCTTC.

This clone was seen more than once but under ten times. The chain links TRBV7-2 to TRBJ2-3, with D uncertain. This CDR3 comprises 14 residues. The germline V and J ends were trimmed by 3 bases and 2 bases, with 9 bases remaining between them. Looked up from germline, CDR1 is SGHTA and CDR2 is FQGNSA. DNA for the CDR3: TGTGCCAGCAGCTTGCGGAAAATCACAGATACGCAGTATTTT. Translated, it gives CASSLRKITDTQYF.

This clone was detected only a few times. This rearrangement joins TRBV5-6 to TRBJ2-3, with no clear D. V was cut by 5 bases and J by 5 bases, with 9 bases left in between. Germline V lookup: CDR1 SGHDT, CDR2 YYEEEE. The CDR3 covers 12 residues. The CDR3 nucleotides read TGTGCCAGCAGACCCGCAGGAGATACGCAGTATTTT. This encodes CASRPAGDTQYF.

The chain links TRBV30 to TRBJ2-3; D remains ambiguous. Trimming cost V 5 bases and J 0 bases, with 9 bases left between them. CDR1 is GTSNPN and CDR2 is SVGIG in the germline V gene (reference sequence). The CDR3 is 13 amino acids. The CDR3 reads CAWRERSTDTQYF. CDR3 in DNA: TGTGCCTGGCGAGAGAGAAGCACAGATACGCAGTATTTT. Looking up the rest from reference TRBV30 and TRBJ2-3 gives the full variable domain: SQTIHQWPATLVQPVGSPLSLECTVEGTSNPNLYWYRQAAGRGLQLLFYSVGIGQISSEVPQNLSASRPQDRQFILSSKKLLLSDSGFYLCAWRERSTDTQYFGPGTRLTVL.

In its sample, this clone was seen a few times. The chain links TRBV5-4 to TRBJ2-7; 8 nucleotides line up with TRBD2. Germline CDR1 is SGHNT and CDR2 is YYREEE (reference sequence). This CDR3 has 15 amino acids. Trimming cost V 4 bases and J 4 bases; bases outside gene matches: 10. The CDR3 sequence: CASSVSSAGGYEQYF. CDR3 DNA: TGTGCCAGCAGCGTCTCTAGCGCGGGAGGTTACGAGCAGTACTTC.

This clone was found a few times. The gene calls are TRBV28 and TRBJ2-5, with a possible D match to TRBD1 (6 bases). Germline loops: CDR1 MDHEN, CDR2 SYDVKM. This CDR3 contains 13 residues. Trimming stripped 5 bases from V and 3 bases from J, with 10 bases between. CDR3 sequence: CASSDGQKETQYF. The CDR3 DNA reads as TGTGCCAGCAGTGACGGACAGAAAGAGACCCAGTACTTC.

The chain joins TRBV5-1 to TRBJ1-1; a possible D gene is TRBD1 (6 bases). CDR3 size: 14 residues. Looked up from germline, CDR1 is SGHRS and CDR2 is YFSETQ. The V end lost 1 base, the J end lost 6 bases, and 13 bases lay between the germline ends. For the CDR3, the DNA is TGCGCCAGCAGCTTGCTAGGCCCAGGGGCTGAAGCTTTCTTT. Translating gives CASSLLGPGAEAFF.

In DNA, the CDR3 is TGTGCCAGCCGCGGGACAGGGAGGTCAAGGACTGAAGCTTTCTTT. Its protein product is CASRGTGRSRTEAFF. The chain joins TRBV18 to TRBJ1-1; 9 nucleotides match TRBD1. With V trimmed by 8 bases and J by 5 bases, 12 bases remained unmatched. There are 15 residues in the CDR3. Germline lookup yields CDR1 KGHSH and CDR2 LQKENI.

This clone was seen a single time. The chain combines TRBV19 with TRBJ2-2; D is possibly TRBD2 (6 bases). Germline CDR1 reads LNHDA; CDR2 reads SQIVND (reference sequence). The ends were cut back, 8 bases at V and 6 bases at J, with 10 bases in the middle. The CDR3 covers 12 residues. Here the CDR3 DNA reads TGTGCCAGTTCGTCGGGGGCCGGGGAGCTGTTTTTT. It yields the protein CASSSGAGELFF. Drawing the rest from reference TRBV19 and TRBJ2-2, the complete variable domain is DGGITQSPKYLFRKEGQNVTLSCEQNLNHDAMYWYRQDPGQGLRLIYYSQIVNDFQKGDIAEGYSVSREKKESFPLTVTSAQKNPTAFYLCASSSGAGELFFGEGSRLTVL.

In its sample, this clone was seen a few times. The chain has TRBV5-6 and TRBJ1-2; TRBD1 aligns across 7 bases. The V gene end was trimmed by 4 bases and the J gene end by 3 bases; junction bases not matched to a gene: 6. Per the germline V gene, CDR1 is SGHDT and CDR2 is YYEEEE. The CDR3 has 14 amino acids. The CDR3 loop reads CASSLGQFDYGYTF. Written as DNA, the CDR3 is TGTGCCAGCAGCCTGGGACAGTTCGACTATGGCTACACCTTC.